The present T cell receptor beta chain was sequenced within a study of cytomegalovirus exposure and HLA in healthy donors. This clone was found a few times. Its specificity is not known. Study-wide points: TRBV6-2, TRBV6-3 and some other V segments were unresolvable in 87-base-pair reads.

Germline CDR1 SGHNT, CDR2 YYREEE (reference sequence). The CDR3 runs 15 residues. The V and J ends lost 7 bases and 5 bases respectively, with 22 bases between them. 13 Jbeta primers and 60 Vbeta primers were used for the PCR. Study processing details: A later analysis tallied approximately 80 million unique TCR beta chains, some 10 million of them shared. Clones were sequenced by immunoSEQ multiplex PCR, and TCRdb holds only the in-frame ones, with some missing. The V and J calls and clone size were taken over from that table, and D and trimming were inferred from the DNA. Here the sample spans under 150,000 clones, 77% being singletons.

The sample comprised PBMCs. The chain links TRBV5-4 to TRBJ2-7, with a possible D match to TRBD2 (7 bases). This clonotype originated in an older woman in good health and CMV-seronegative. For the CDR3, the DNA is TGTGCCAGCGGTCCTGGGGGGGGCGCCCGCCACGAGCAGTACTTC. Its protein product is CASGPGGGARHEQYF. The variable domain in full, completed from reference TRBV5-4 and TRBJ2-7, reads ETGVTQSPTHLIKTRGQQVTLRCSSQSGHNTVSWYQQALGQGPQFIFQYYREEENGRGNFPPRFSGLQFPNYSSELNVNALELDDSALYLCASGPGGGARHEQYFGPGTRLTVT.